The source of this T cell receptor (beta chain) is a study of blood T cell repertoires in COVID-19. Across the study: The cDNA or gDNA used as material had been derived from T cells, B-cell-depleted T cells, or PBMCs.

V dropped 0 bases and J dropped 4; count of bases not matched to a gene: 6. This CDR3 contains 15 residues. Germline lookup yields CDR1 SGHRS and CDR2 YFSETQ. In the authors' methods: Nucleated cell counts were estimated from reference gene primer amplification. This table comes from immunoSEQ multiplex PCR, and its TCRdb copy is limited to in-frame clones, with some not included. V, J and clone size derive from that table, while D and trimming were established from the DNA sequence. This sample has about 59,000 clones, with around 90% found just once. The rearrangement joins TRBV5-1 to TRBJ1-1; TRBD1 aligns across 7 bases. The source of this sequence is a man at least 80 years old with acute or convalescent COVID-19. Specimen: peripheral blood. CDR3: CASSLVQGLGTEAFF. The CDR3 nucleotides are TGCGCCAGCAGCTTGGTACAGGGGCTGGGCACTGAAGCTTTCTTT.